The rows below give T cell receptor beta chains drawn from one sample of a study of CD8 T cells in ankylosing spondylitis. TCRdb independently ran MiXCR on the 5' RACE reads; one entry per CDR3 protein. The data hold under 450,000 distinct CDR3 sequences, with over 15% observed a single time. The sample taken for sequencing was blood, either unsorted or a sorted T cell fraction (not recorded which). The receptors were gathered from a male donor with ankylosing spondylitis. Each CDR3 is given with its conserved first and last residue. The order of the fields is clone size, V gene, D gene, J gene, CDR3 DNA, CDR3 protein. D genes are given only for firm matches. Part of the rows lack a size; the others show once, few, many or a class for expanded clones.

many	TRBV20-1	NA	TRBJ2-1	TGCAGTGCTAGGTCCAATGAGGTCTCCTACAATGAGCAGTTCTTC	CSARSNEVSYNEQFF
NA	TRBV10-3	NA	TRBJ2-3	TGTGCCATCAGTGAAGGGACAACCACAGATACGCAGTATTTT	CAISEGTTTDTQYF
NA	TRBV30	TRBD1	TRBJ1-4	TGTGCCTGGCAGACAGGGGTTAATGAAAAACTGTTTTTT	CAWQTGVNEKLFF
many	TRBV2	TRBD2	TRBJ2-1	TGTGCCAGCAGGGCGACCGCACGGGAGGGCTCCTACAATGAGCAGTTCTTC	CASRATAREGSYNEQFF
NA	TRBV3-1	NA	TRBJ1-1	TGTGCCAGCAGCCAAGTAGGGCCGAACACTGAAGCTTTCTTT	CASSQVGPNTEAFF
NA	TRBV6-1	TRBD2	TRBJ2-3	TGTGCCAGCAGATCTCCACTAGCGGGAGACCCAGATACGCAGTATTTT	CASRSPLAGDPDTQYF
many	TRBV18	NA	TRBJ2-5	TGTGCCAGCTCACCACTTCTAGGAGAGACCCAGTACTTC	CASSPLLGETQYF
few	TRBV5-1	TRBD2	TRBJ2-3	TGCGCCAGCAGCCTAGCGGGGCGGGACACAGATACGCAGTATTTT	CASSLAGRDTDTQYF
NA	TRBV20-1	NA	TRBJ1-1	TGCAGTGCTATCGAGGGACCACGATTCACTGAAGCTTTCTTT	CSAIEGPRFTEAFF
few	TRBV12-3/TRBV12-4	NA	TRBJ2-5	TGTGCCAGCGCTTTAATGTTGTCGGTGGCAGGGAAAGGGAAAAGCCAAGAGACCCAGTACTTC	CASALMLSVAGKGKSQETQYF
NA	TRBV10-3	TRBD2	TRBJ2-3	TGTGCCATCAGGGGGACTAGCGGGAGCACAGATACGCAGTATTTT	CAIRGTSGSTDTQYF
NA	TRBV6-2/TRBV6-3	NA	TRBJ1-5	TGTGCCAGCAGTTACTCGAACTTCCGAGACACAAATCAGCCCCAGCATTTT	CASSYSNFRDTNQPQHF
once	TRBV5-1	TRBD2	TRBJ2-2	TGCGCCAGCAGCTCGACTAGCGGGAGAGGGGGCGCCGGGGAGCTGTTTTTT	CASSSTSGRGGAGELFF
few	TRBV20-1	TRBD1	TRBJ2-7	TGCAGTGCTAAGACCGACAGGGCCAACGAGCAGTACTTC	CSAKTDRANEQYF
NA	TRBV9	NA	TRBJ2-7	TGTGCCAGCAGCGTAGGGACGGTTACCTACGAGCAGTACTTC	CASSVGTVTYEQYF
NA	TRBV25-1	NA	TRBJ2-2	TGTGCCAGCCGACCGTCTGGGGGCACCGGGGAGCTGTTTTTT	CASRPSGGTGELFF
NA	TRBV20-1	NA	TRBJ2-4	TGCAGTGCTGAGCACTGGAGAAAAAACATTCAGTACTTC	CSAEHWRKNIQYF
few	TRBV6-5	NA	TRBJ2-5	TGTGCCAGCAGTAACCGCCAAGAGACCCAGTACTTC	CASSNRQETQYF
NA	TRBV7-2	NA	TRBJ1-4	TGTGCCAGCAGCTTTGGGAGCCGTAATGAAAAACTGTTTTTT	CASSFGSRNEKLFF
once	TRBV5-4	TRBD2	TRBJ2-1	TGTGCCAGCAGCCGAGGGACTAGCGGGGGGGGTGAGCAGTTCTTC	CASSRGTSGGGEQFF
few	TRBV14	NA	TRBJ2-1	TGTGCCAGCAGAGGAGACGGCTCCTACAATGAGCAGTTCTTC	CASRGDGSYNEQFF
NA	TRBV2	NA	TRBJ2-1	TGTGCCAGCAGGGACCGATCCTACAATGAGCAGTTCTTC	CASRDRSYNEQFF
NA	TRBV3-1	NA	TRBJ2-5	TGTGCCAGCAGCCAAACTTATGGGGCCTTTCTAATGGGGACCCAGTACTTC	CASSQTYGAFLMGTQYF
NA	TRBV28	TRBD2	TRBJ2-1	TGTGCCAGCAGTTTTGTAGCGGGAAACAATGAGCAGTTCTTC	CASSFVAGNNEQFF
many	TRBV12-3/TRBV12-4	NA	TRBJ2-4	TGTGCCAGCAGTCCCAGGGCTCCCTGGACGGCCAAAAACATTCAGTACTTC	CASSPRAPWTAKNIQYF
NA	TRBV18	NA	TRBJ2-2	TGTGCCAGCTCACCGGGCGTGTTCACCGGGGAGCTGTTTTTT	CASSPGVFTGELFF
few	TRBV20-1	NA	TRBJ2-7	TGCAGTGCTAGAGACTCGGACTTATACTACGAGCAGTACTTC	CSARDSDLYYEQYF
NA	TRBV5-8	TRBD1	TRBJ2-2	TGTGCCAGCAGCCCCGGGACAGGGAGTTTGGCCGGGGAGCTGTTTTTT	CASSPGTGSLAGELFF
many	TRBV12-3/TRBV12-4	NA	TRBJ2-1	TGTGCCAGCAGGTCCTCGACCTACAATGAGCAGTTCTTC	CASRSSTYNEQFF
few	TRBV29-1	TRBD1	TRBJ1-1	TGCAGCGCCACGACAGGGCCCTACACTGAAGCTTTCTTT	CSATTGPYTEAFF
NA	TRBV2	TRBD1	TRBJ2-1	TGTGCCAGCAGAGATACCGGGACAGGGGAGTTCTTC	CASRDTGTGEFF
NA	TRBV5-1	NA	TRBJ2-2	TGCGCCAGCAGCTTGGCGGGAGAGTCCTTCGGGGAGCTGTTTTTT	CASSLAGESFGELFF
many	TRBV12-3/TRBV12-4	NA	TRBJ1-2	TGTGCCAGCAGCCTTACTCGACAGGAAGGCTACACCTTC	CASSLTRQEGYTF
few	TRBV20-1	NA	TRBJ2-1	TGCAGTGCTAGTACCCCTCGGGCCCCTGGTGGCGAGCAGTTCTTC	CSASTPRAPGGEQFF
NA	TRBV6-2/TRBV6-3	TRBD2	TRBJ2-1	TGTGCCAGCAGTAACTTACTAGCGTCAACCTACAATGAGCAGTTCTTC	CASSNLLASTYNEQFF
NA	TRBV5-1	NA	TRBJ2-7	TGCGCCAGTAGAAACCCGGCCCCGGGGAAAGACGAGCAGTACTTC	CASRNPAPGKDEQYF
few	TRBV30	NA	TRBJ1-6	TGTGCCTGGAGTGTGGCAGGATCTTCACCCCTCCACTTT	CAWSVAGSSPLHF
NA	TRBV28	NA	TRBJ2-1	TGTGCCAGCAGAGGCCCCGGGACCGAGTTTTTC	CASRGPGTEFF
NA	TRBV18	NA	TRBJ1-4	TGTGCCAGCTCACCCCCTCCTAATGAAAAACTGTTTTTT	CASSPPPNEKLFF
many	TRBV5-5	NA	TRBJ1-1	TGTGCCAGCAGCTTGGTGGCAGGGTTTGGCACTGAAGCTTTCTTT	CASSLVAGFGTEAFF
NA	TRBV6-2/TRBV6-3	NA	TRBJ2-3	TGTGCCAGCAGTCGATCCGGGACTAGCACAGATACGCAGTATTTT	CASSRSGTSTDTQYF
NA	TRBV20-1	TRBD1	TRBJ2-2	TGCTGTGCTAGAGATCTGGACAGGGCGGCGAACACCGGGGAGCTGTTTTTT	CCARDLDRAANTGELFF
NA	TRBV12-3/TRBV12-4	NA	TRBJ1-2	TGTGCCAGCAGTTCTCTAGCCCCGACCAACTATGTCTACACCTTC	CASSSLAPTNYVYTF
many	TRBV18	TRBD2	TRBJ2-7	TGTGCCAGCTCGCGGGGACTAGCGGGGGATCCGGGGCAGTACTTC	CASSRGLAGDPGQYF
NA	TRBV5-1	NA	TRBJ2-7	TGCGCCAGCAGCTTGCCGGCTGTAATTGTAGCCGAGACCTACGAGCAGTACTTC	CASSLPAVIVAETYEQYF
few	TRBV18	NA	TRBJ1-6	TGTGCCAGCTCAAACCGGACAGCGAATAATTCACCCCTCCACTTT	CASSNRTANNSPLHF